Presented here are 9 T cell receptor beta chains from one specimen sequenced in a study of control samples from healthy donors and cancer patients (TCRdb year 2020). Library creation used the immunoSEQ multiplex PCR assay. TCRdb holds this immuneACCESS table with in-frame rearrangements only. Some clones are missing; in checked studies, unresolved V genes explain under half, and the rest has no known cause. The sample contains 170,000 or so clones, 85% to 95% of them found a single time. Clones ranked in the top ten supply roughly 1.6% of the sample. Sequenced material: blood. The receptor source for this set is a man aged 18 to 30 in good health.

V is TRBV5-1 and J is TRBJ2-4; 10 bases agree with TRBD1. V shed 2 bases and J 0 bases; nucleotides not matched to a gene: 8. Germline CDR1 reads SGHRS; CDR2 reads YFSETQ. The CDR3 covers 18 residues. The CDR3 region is CASSFGTGVNLAKNIQYF. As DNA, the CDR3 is TGCGCCAGCAGCTTCGGGACAGGGGTAAATCTAGCCAAAAACATTCAGTACTTC.

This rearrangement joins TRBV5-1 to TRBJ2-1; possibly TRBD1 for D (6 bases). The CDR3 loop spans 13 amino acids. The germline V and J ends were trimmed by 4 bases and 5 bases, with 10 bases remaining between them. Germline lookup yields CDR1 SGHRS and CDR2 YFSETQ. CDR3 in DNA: TGCGCCAGCAGCGTGGACAGAGACAATGAGCAGTTCTTC. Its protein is CASSVDRDNEQFF.

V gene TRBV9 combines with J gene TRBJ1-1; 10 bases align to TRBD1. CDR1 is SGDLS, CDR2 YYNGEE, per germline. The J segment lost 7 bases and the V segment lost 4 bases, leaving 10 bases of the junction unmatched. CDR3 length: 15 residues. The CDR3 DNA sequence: TGTGCCAGCAGCCCCCAGACAGGGGGCTTGGTTGAAGCTTTCTTT. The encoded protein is CASSPQTGGLVEAFF.

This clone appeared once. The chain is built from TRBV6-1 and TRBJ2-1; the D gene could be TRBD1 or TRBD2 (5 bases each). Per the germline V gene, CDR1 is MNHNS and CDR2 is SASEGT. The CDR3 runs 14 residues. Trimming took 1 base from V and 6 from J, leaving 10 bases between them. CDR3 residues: CASSEVGDPNEQFF. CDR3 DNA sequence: TGTGCCAGCAGTGAAGTAGGGGACCCCAATGAGCAGTTCTTC.

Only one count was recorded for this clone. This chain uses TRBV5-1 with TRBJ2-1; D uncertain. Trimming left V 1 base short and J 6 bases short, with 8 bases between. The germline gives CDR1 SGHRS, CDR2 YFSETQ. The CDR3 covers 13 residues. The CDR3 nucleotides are TGCGCCAGCAGCTTGCCCCTGCCCAATGAGCAGTTCTTC. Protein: CASSLPLPNEQFF.

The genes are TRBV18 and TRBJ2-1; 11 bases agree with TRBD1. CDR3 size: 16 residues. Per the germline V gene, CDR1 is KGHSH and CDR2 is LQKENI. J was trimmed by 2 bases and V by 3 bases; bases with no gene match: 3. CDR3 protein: CASSPLGQGAYNEQFF. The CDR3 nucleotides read TGTGCCAGCTCACCTCTGGGACAGGGGGCCTACAATGAGCAGTTCTTC.

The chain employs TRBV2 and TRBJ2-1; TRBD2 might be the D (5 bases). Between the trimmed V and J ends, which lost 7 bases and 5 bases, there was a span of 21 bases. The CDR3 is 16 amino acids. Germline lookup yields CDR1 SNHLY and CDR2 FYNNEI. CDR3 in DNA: TGTGCCAGCACCCGGGCCCTGGGTTTAGCGAACAATGAGCAGTTCTTC. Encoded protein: CASTRALGLANNEQFF.

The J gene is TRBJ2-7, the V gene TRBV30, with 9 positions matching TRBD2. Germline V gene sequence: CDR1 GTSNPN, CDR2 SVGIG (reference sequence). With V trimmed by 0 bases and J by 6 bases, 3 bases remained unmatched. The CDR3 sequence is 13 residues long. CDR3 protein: CAWSVRREGEQYF. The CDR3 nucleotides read TGTGCCTGGAGTGTACGGCGGGAGGGCGAGCAGTACTTC.

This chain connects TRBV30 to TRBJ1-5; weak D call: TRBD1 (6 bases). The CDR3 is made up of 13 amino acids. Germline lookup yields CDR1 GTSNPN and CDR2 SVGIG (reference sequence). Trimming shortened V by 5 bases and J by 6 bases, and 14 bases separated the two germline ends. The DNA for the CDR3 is TGTGCCTGGGCACAGGGAGACGGTCAGCCCCAGCATTTT. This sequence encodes CAWAQGDGQPQHF. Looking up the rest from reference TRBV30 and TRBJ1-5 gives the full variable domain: SQTIHQWPATLVQPVGSPLSLECTVEGTSNPNLYWYRQAAGRGLQLLFYSVGIGQISSEVPQNLSASRPQDRQFILSSKKLLLSDSGFYLCAWAQGDGQPQHFGDGTRLSIL.